Shown below are 29 T cell receptor beta chains from a single sample sequenced in a study of blood T cell repertoires in COVID-19. Only in-frame clones appear in the TCRdb table, and some are missing; sequencing was by immunoSEQ multiplex PCR. The sample yields under 70,000 clones, approximately 80% seen once. Material: peripheral blood. These receptors came from an elderly woman with active or convalescent COVID-19.

This clone occurred once. This rearrangement joins TRBV6-6 to TRBJ1-5, with TRBD1 matching over 9 bases. The CDR3 is made up of 17 amino acids. With 5 bases clipped from V and 1 base from J, the junction kept 9 bases outside the gene matches. The V gene's germline CDR1 is MNHNY and CDR2 SVGAGI (reference sequence). The CDR3 spells CASSRTGGSSSNQPQHF. For the CDR3, the DNA is TGTGCCAGCAGTCGTACAGGGGGCAGTTCCAGCAATCAGCCCCAGCATTTT.

V usage is TRBV2 and J usage is TRBJ1-2; a weak D match, TRBD1 (6 bases). CDR3 size: 17 residues. Germline V CDR1 and CDR2: SNHLY, FYNNEI. V was clipped by 0 bases and J by 3 bases, with 17 bases between them. The CDR3 is CASSEAGTITGYYGYTF. The CDR3 DNA sequence: TGTGCCAGCAGTGAAGCCGGCACGATTACAGGGTACTATGGCTACACCTTC.

The chain recombines TRBV3-1 (or the pseudogene TRBV3-2) with TRBJ1-2; 8 bases are a match to TRBD1. The germline CDR1 and CDR2 sequences are LGHDT and YNNKEL (reference sequence). This CDR3 is built from 15 residues. With V trimmed by 4 bases and J by 3 bases, 7 bases remained unmatched. CDR3 nucleotides: TGTGCCAGCAGCCCCTCGGACAGGGCTTACTATGGCTACACCTTC. Its protein product is CASSPSDRAYYGYTF.

This chain's CDR3 is CASSEPGQAYGYTF. Written as DNA, the CDR3 is TGTGCCAGCAGTGAACCCGGACAGGCTTATGGCTACACCTTC. The chain has TRBV25-1 and TRBJ1-2; 7 bases are a match to TRBD1. The CDR3 contains 14 residues. The V gene's germline CDR1 is MGHDK and CDR2 SYGVNS. After removal of 2 bases from V and 5 bases from J, the junction contained 5 bases not matched to a gene.

In the case of this clone: The sample contains more than one DNA sequence encoding this CDR3. V and J are TRBV5-1 and TRBJ2-5, with 7 bases that match TRBD2. Germline V gene sequence: CDR1 SGHRS, CDR2 YFSETQ. CDR3 length: 15 amino acids. Trimming removed 4 bases from V and 1 base from J; junction bases left unmatched: 7. This CDR3 reads CASSLNTGGQETQYF. CDR3 bases: TGCGCCAGCAGCCTGAATACGGGGGGCCAAGAGACCCAGTACTTC.

This chain uses TRBV12-5 with TRBJ1-3; D is unresolved. This CDR3 spans 19 amino acids. The germline V gene encodes CDR1 LGHNT and CDR2 FRNRAP. The V end lost 3 bases, the J end lost 0 bases, and 21 bases lay between the germline ends. The CDR3 here is CASGFLETGVDISGNTIYF. CDR3 DNA sequence: TGTGCTAGTGGTTTCCTCGAAACCGGGGTAGATATCTCTGGAAACACCATATATTTT.

The chain employs TRBV7-9 and TRBJ1-2, with TRBD1 identical over 10 bases. Germline assignment: CDR1 SEHNR and CDR2 FQNEAQ (reference sequence). The CDR3 covers 16 residues. V was pared by 1 base and J by 2 bases, with 4 bases of the junction left unmatched. This CDR3 reads CASSLGGQGGNYGYTF. The DNA for the CDR3 is TGTGCCAGCAGCTTAGGCGGACAGGGGGGGAACTATGGCTACACCTTC.

DNA of the CDR3: TGTGCCAGTAGTACACAGGGTCAGGTTAACTATGGCTACACCTTC. Its protein product is CASSTQGQVNYGYTF. V gene TRBV19 combines with J gene TRBJ1-2; possibly TRBD1 for D (6 bases). Trimming took off 4 bases at V and 1 base at J, with 13 bases between the two ends. The CDR3 length is 15 residues. Germline V gene lookup returns CDR1 LNHDA and CDR2 SQIVND (reference sequence). The full variable domain, completed using reference TRBV19 and TRBJ1-2, is DGGITQSPKYLFRKEGQNVTLSCEQNLNHDAMYWYRQDPGQGLRLIYYSQIVNDFQKGDIAEGYSVSREKKESFPLTVTSAQKNPTAFYLCASSTQGQVNYGYTFGSGTRLTVV.

This sequence joins TRBV15 and TRBJ1-5; D unresolved. Germline V gene data show CDR1 as LNHNV and CDR2 as YYDKDF (reference sequence). The V and J ends lost 0 bases and 10 bases respectively, with 19 bases between them. This CDR3 is 16 amino acids long. For the CDR3, the DNA is TGTGCCACCAGCAGAGATTTCGGCGGCTTGAAGAACCCCCAGCATTTT. Encoded protein: CATSRDFGGLKNPQHF. Using reference TRBV15 and TRBJ1-5 for the parts outside the CDR3, the full variable domain is DAMVIQNPRYQVTQFGKPVTLSCSQTLNHNVMYWYQQKSSQAPKLLFHYYDKDFNNEADTPDNFQSRRPNTSFCFLDIRSPGLGDTAMYLCATSRDFGGLKNPQHFGDGTRLSIL.

V and J are TRBV19 and TRBJ1-2, with a weak D call TRBD1 (6 bases). Germline lookup yields CDR1 LNHDA and CDR2 SQIVND (reference sequence). The CDR3 runs to 12 residues. V gave up 6 bases and J gave up 5 bases, with 10 bases separating them. The chain's CDR3 is CASRGQGYGYTF. The CDR3 bases are TGTGCCAGTAGAGGGCAGGGGTATGGCTACACCTTC.

The chain has TRBV5-1 and TRBJ2-7; D remains ambiguous. V was pared by 5 bases and J by 0 bases, with 12 bases between. The CDR3 loop spans 14 amino acids. Germline values: CDR1 SGHRS, CDR2 YFSETQ. CDR3 sequence (DNA): TGCGCCAGCAGGGTGTCGGCTAGCTCCTACGAGCAGTACTTC. Amino acids: CASRVSASSYEQYF.

The chain employs TRBV18 and TRBJ1-1, with no clear D. Trimming stripped 2 bases from V and 1 base from J, with 8 bases between. The germline V gene encodes CDR1 KGHSH and CDR2 LQKENI. The CDR3 consists of 14 residues. This CDR3 is CASSPNTGNTEAFF. CDR3 bases: TGTGCCAGCTCACCAAATACGGGGAACACTGAAGCTTTCTTT.

This clone was recorded once. This chain uses TRBV6-5 with TRBJ1-4; 7 positions match TRBD1. V lost 6 bases and J lost 15; bases outside the gene matches: 16. Per the germline V gene, CDR1 is MNHEY and CDR2 is SVGAGI. The CDR3 length is 14 residues. CDR3 in amino acids: CASSDSGTVVLMFF. CDR3 in DNA: TGTGCCAGCAGCGACTCCGGGACAGTGGTCTTAATGTTTTTT.

V gene TRBV10-3 combines with J gene TRBJ2-5; D is perhaps TRBD2 (5 bases). Germline V gene sequence: CDR1 ENHRY, CDR2 SYGVKD. The germline V and J ends were trimmed by 2 bases and 5 bases, with 12 bases remaining between them. This CDR3 contains 14 residues. The CDR3 region has the DNA TGTGCCATCAGTGAGGGAAGAGGGCTGGAGACCCAGTACTTC. It specifies CAISEGRGLETQYF.

A few counts support this clone. The chain recombines TRBV27 with TRBJ2-3; 8 nucleotides agree with TRBD1. After removal of 10 bases from V and 2 bases from J, the junction contained 8 bases not matched to a gene. The V gene's germline CDR1 is MNHEY and CDR2 SMNVEV (reference sequence). This CDR3 spans 14 amino acids. CDR3 sequence (DNA): TGTGCCACCGCCGACAGGGGCCCCACAGATACGCAGTATTTT. Its protein is CATADRGPTDTQYF.

J is TRBJ2-1 and V is TRBV7-2; the D gene is possibly TRBD2 (5 bases). The V gene lost 1 base and the J gene lost 3 bases, with 19 bases spanning the gap. The CDR3 spans 18 residues. Germline V gene data show CDR1 as SGHTA and CDR2 as FQGNSA. The CDR3 reads CASSLVYWASGDYNEQFF. The CDR3 nucleotides read TGTGCCAGCAGCTTAGTCTATTGGGCAAGCGGAGACTACAATGAGCAGTTCTTC. The entire variable domain, with the rest obtained from reference TRBV7-2 and TRBJ2-1, is as follows: GAGVSQSPSNKVTEKGKDVELRCDPISGHTALYWYRQSLGQGLEFLIYFQGNSAPDKSGLPSDRFSAERTGGSVSTLTIQRTQQEDSAVYLCASSLVYWASGDYNEQFFGPGTRLTVL.

This chain links TRBV2 with TRBJ1-2; 11 bases match TRBD1. The CDR3 spans 13 residues. V gave up 4 bases and J gave up 6 bases; unmatched junction bases: 1. The germline V gene has CDR1 SNHLY and CDR2 FYNNEI. CDR3 in DNA: TGTGCCAGCAGTGTGGACAGGGGGCATGGCTACACCTTC. Residues: CASSVDRGHGYTF.

The genes are TRBV10-2 and TRBJ2-1; perhaps TRBD2 as D (6 bases). Germline V gene sequence: CDR1 WSHSY, CDR2 SAAADI. The CDR3 has 16 residues. The V and J ends lost 6 bases and 8 bases respectively, with 23 bases between them. CDR3 sequence: CASSVETSRAGHEQFF. The CDR3 DNA is TGCGCCAGCAGCGTCGAAACTAGCCGTGCTGGGCATGAGCAGTTCTTC.

This clone was detected ten times or more. CDR3 residues: CASSQDPGRNSPLHF. The CDR3, as DNA: TGCGCCAGCAGCCAAGATCCAGGGCGAAATTCACCCCTCCACTTT. V is TRBV4-1 and J is TRBJ1-6; possible D gene TRBD1, 5 bases. Germline V gene sequence: CDR1 MGHRA, CDR2 YSYEKL. V lost 0 bases, J lost 7 bases, and 10 bases lay in between. The length of the CDR3 is 15 residues.

The chain combines TRBV7-9 with TRBJ2-1; the D is unclear. The germline CDR1 and CDR2 sequences are SEHNR and FQNEAQ (reference sequence). CDR3 length equals 15 residues. The germline V and J ends were trimmed by 5 bases and 3 bases, with 14 bases remaining between them. For the CDR3, the DNA is TGTGCCAGCAGCCCTCGTGGCAACCACTACAATGAGCAGTTCTTC. This sequence encodes CASSPRGNHYNEQFF.

This clone was seen more than once but under ten times. The chain is built from TRBV6-6 and TRBJ1-1, with D tentatively TRBD1 (6 bases). V was shortened by 5 bases and J by 3 bases, with 13 bases between the two germline ends. This CDR3 comprises 14 residues. Germline V gene lookup returns CDR1 MNHNY and CDR2 SVGAGI (reference sequence). CDR3: CASSKQGWDTEAFF. For the CDR3, the DNA is TGTGCCAGCAGTAAACAGGGATGGGACACTGAAGCTTTCTTT.

This chain joins TRBV7-3 and TRBJ1-2; 12 bases are a match to TRBD1. In germline, CDR1 is SGHTA, CDR2 FQGTGA. The CDR3 is 15 residues long. Trimming at V came to 5 bases and at J to 4 bases, leaving 5 bases not matched to a gene. The DNA of the CDR3 is TGTGCCAGCAGCCCGGGACAGGGGGCTATCTATGGCTACACCTTC. Translated, it gives CASSPGQGAIYGYTF.

V usage is TRBV3-1 (or the pseudogene TRBV3-2) and J usage is TRBJ1-2; 9 nucleotides line up with TRBD1. Trimming cost V 0 bases and J 4 bases; bases outside gene matches: 9. CDR3 size: 17 residues. Germline V CDR1 and CDR2: LGHDT, YNNKEL (reference sequence). CDR3 sequence: CASSQEGRQGGSYGYTF. In DNA, the CDR3 is TGTGCCAGCAGCCAAGAGGGTCGACAGGGGGGAAGCTATGGCTACACCTTC.

The chain recombines TRBV5-1 with TRBJ2-3, with 11 bases fitting TRBD2. The CDR3 extends over 19 amino acids. Per germline, CDR1 SGHRS and CDR2 YFSETQ. Trimming took 5 bases from V and 1 from J; bases not matched to a gene: 15. In DNA form, the CDR3 reads TGCGCCAGCAGTTTGCAACTAGCGGGGGCTAGTGGGGGCACAGATACGCAGTATTTT. The encoded protein is CASSLQLAGASGGTDTQYF.

This chain uses TRBV2 with TRBJ1-5, with a tentative D call TRBD1 (6 bases). The CDR3 has 16 amino acids. V was pared by 8 bases and J by 2 bases, with 19 bases between. Germline assignment: CDR1 SNHLY and CDR2 FYNNEI. The CDR3 bases are TGTGCCAGCTCATCATCCTTAGGGGGACGCAATCAGCCCCAGCATTTT. This encodes CASSSSLGGRNQPQHF.

This clone has more than one count but fewer than ten. This rearrangement joins TRBV5-4 to TRBJ1-2; 12 bases agree with TRBD1. CDR1 is SGHNT, CDR2 YYREEE, per germline (reference sequence). The ends lost 2 bases at V and 4 bases at J; junction bases unmatched: 3. The CDR3 has 15 amino acids. CDR3 protein: CASSFGTGGGYGYTF. CDR3 nucleotides: TGTGCCAGCAGCTTCGGGACAGGGGGCGGCTATGGCTACACCTTC.

The V call is TRBV18, the J call TRBJ1-2; maybe TRBD1 (6 bases). V was shortened by 0 bases and J by 4 bases, with 15 bases between the two germline ends. The germline CDR1 and CDR2 sequences are KGHSH and LQKENI. This CDR3 spans 16 amino acids. CDR3 sequence: CASSPPGVGDIYGYTF. The CDR3 DNA is TGTGCCAGCTCACCACCGGGGGTAGGGGACATCTATGGCTACACCTTC.

The genes are TRBV5-1 and TRBJ1-1; D is perhaps TRBD1 (6 bases). CDR3 length equals 13 residues. Trimming left V 4 bases short and J 11 bases short, with 18 bases between. Germline-derived CDR1 and CDR2 are SGHRS and YFSETQ. CDR3 coding DNA: TGCGCCAGCAGCGACGGGACAAGACAGGCGGCTTTCTTT. Translation gives CASSDGTRQAAFF. Full variable domain (rest looked up from reference TRBV5-1 and TRBJ1-1): KAGVTQTPRYLIKTRGQQVTLSCSPISGHRSVSWYQQTPGQGLQFLFEYFSETQRNKGNFPGRFSGRQFSNSRSEMNVSTLELGDSALYLCASSDGTRQAAFFGQGTRLTVV.

V and J are TRBV19 and TRBJ2-5, with 7 nucleotides matching TRBD1. Germline V gives CDR1 LNHDA, CDR2 SQIVND (reference sequence). The CDR3 has 13 residues. V was pared by 10 bases and J by 4 bases, with 9 bases of the junction left unmatched. The CDR3 loop reads CATRGRGIETQYF. The CDR3 bases are TGTGCCACAAGGGGCAGGGGGATAGAGACCCAGTACTTC. Full variable domain (remainder filled in from reference TRBV19 and TRBJ2-5): DGGITQSPKYLFRKEGQNVTLSCEQNLNHDAMYWYRQDPGQGLRLIYYSQIVNDFQKGDIAEGYSVSREKKESFPLTVTSAQKNPTAFYLCATRGRGIETQYFGPGTRLLVL.